The T cell receptor (beta chain) described here comes from a study of blood T cell repertoires in COVID-19. This CDR3 has 12 residues. Trimming stripped 10 bases from V and 1 base from J, with 11 bases between. CDR1 and CDR2 (germline): ENHRY, SYGVKD. Repertoires were generated with immunoSEQ multiplex PCR, while TCRdb's copy carries only in-frame clones and drops some. This table has 150,000 to 200,000 clones, approximately 89% appearing once. This chain links TRBV10-3 with TRBJ2-7; D gene uncertain. The source is a woman in her 30s with acute or convalescent COVID-19. Sequenced sample: peripheral blood. CDR3: CATSLGSYEQYF. CDR3 bases: TGTGCCACGAGCCTAGGATCCTACGAGCAGTACTTC.